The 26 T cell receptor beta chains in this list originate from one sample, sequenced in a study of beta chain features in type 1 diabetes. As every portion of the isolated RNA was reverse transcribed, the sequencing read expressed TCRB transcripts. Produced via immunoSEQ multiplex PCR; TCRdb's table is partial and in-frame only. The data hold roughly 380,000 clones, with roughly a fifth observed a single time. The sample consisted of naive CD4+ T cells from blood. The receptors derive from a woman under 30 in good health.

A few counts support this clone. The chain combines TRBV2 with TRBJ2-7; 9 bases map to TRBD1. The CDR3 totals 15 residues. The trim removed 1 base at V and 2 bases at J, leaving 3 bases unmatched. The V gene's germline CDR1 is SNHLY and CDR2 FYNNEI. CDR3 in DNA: TGTGCCAGCAGTGAAGGGACAGGGGAAACCTACGAGCAGTACTTC. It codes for CASSEGTGETYEQYF.

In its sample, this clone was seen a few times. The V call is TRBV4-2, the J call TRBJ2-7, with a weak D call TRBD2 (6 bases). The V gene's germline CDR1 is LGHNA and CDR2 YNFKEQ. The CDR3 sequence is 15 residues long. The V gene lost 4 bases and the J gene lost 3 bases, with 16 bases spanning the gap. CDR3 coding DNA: TGTGCCAGCAGCCCATCATTAGCGGAAAACTACGAGCAGTACTTC. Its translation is CASSPSLAENYEQYF.

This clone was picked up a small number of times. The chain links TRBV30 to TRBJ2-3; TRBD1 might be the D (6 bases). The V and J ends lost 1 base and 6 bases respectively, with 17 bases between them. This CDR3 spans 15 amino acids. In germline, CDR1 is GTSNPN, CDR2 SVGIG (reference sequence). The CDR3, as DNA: TGTGCCTGGAGTGAAGGGGGTCAGGGTGGGGATACGCAGTATTTT. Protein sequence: CAWSEGGQGGDTQYF.

CDR3 amino acids: CASSPPWQGAFYEQYF. The CDR3 coding sequence is TGTGCCAGCTCACCACCGTGGCAGGGGGCGTTCTACGAGCAGTACTTC. V gene TRBV18 combines with J gene TRBJ2-7, with 8 bases identical to TRBD1. The junction had 7 bases not matched to a gene; V was cut back by 0 bases and J by 3 bases. Germline values: CDR1 KGHSH, CDR2 LQKENI. The CDR3 extends over 16 amino acids.

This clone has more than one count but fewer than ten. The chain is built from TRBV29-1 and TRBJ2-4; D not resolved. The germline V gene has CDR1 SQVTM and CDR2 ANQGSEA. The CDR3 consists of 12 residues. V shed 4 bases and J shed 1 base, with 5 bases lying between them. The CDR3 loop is CSVAPAKNIQYF. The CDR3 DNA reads TGCAGCGTTGCTCCTGCCAAAAACATTCAGTACTTC.

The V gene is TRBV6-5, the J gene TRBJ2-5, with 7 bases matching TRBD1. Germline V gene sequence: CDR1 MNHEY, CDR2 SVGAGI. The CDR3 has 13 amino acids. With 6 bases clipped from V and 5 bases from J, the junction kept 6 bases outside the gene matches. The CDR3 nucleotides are TGTGCCAGCAGGGAGAACAGGGGTGAGACCCAGTACTTC. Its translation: CASRENRGETQYF.

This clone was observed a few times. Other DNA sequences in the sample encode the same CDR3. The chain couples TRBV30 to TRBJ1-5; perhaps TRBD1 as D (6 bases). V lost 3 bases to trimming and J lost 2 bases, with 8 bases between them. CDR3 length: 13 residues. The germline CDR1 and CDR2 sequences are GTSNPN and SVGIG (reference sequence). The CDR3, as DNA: TGTGCCTGGAGAGGGGGAGGCAATCAGCCCCAGCATTTT. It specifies CAWRGGGNQPQHF. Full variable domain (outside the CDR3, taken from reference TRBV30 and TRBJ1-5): SQTIHQWPATLVQPVGSPLSLECTVEGTSNPNLYWYRQAAGRGLQLLFYSVGIGQISSEVPQNLSASRPQDRQFILSSKKLLLSDSGFYLCAWRGGGNQPQHFGDGTRLSIL.

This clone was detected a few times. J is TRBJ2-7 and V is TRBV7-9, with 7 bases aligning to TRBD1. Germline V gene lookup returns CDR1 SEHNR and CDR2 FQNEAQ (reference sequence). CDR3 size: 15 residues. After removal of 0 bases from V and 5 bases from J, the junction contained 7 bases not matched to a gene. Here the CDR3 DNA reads TGTGCCAGCAGCTTAGCGAGTACAGGGGCCAACGAGCAGTACTTC. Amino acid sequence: CASSLASTGANEQYF. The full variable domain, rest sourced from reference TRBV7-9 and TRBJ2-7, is DTGVSQNPRHKITKRGQNVTFRCDPISEHNRLYWYRQTLGQGPEFLTYFQNEAQLEKSRLLSDRFSAERPKGSFSTLEIQRTEQGDSAMYLCASSLASTGANEQYFGPGTRLTVT.

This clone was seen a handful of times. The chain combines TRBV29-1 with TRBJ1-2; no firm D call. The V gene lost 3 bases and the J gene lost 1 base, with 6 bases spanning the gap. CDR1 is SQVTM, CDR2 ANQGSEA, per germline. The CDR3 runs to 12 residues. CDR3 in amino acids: CSVDADNYGYTF. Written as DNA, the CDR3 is TGCAGCGTTGACGCGGATAACTATGGCTACACCTTC.

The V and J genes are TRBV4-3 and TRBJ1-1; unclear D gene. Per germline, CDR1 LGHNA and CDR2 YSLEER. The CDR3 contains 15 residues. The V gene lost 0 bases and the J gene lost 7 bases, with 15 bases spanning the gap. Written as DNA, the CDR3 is TGCGCCAGCAGCCAAGAAGCGACCTCCCGGGGTGAAGCTTTCTTT. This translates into CASSQEATSRGEAFF.

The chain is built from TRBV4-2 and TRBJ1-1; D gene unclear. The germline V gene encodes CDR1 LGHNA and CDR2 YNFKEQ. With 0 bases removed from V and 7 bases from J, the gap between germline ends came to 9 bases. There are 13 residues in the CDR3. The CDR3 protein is CASSQDRRDEAFF. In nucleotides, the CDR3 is TGTGCCAGCAGCCAAGACCGGAGGGATGAAGCTTTCTTT.

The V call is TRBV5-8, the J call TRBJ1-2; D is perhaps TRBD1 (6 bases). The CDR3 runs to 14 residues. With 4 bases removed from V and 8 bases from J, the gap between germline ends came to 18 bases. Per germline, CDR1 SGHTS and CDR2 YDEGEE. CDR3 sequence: CASSLRQAWRGYTF. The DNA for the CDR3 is TGTGCCAGCAGCCTAAGACAGGCTTGGAGGGGCTACACCTTC.

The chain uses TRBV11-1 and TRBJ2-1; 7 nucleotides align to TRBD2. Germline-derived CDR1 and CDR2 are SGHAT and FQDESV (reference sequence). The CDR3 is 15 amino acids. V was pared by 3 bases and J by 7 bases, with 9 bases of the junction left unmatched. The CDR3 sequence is CASSLELAARNEQFF. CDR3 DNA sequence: TGTGCCAGCAGCTTGGAGCTAGCGGCGAGGAATGAGCAGTTCTTC.

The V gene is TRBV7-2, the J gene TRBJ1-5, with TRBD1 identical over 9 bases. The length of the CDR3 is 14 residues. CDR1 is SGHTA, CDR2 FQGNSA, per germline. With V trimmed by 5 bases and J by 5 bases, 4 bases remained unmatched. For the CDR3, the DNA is TGTGCCAGCAGCCGGGGACAGGGCGATCAGCCCCAGCATTTT. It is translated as CASSRGQGDQPQHF. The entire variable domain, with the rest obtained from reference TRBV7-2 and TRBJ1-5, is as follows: GAGVSQSPSNKVTEKGKDVELRCDPISGHTALYWYRQSLGQGLEFLIYFQGNSAPDKSGLPSDRFSAERTGGSVSTLTIQRTQQEDSAVYLCASSRGQGDQPQHFGDGTRLSIL.

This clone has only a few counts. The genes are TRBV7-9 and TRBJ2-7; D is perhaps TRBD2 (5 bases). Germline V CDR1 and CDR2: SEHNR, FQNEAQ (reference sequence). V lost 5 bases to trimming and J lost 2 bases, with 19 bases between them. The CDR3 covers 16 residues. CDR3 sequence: CASSLPGNNPTYEQYF. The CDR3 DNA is TGTGCCAGCAGCCTACCGGGGAACAACCCGACCTACGAGCAGTACTTC.

This chain's CDR3 is CASRTTGGPAETQYF. Written as DNA, the CDR3 is TGTGCCAGCAGAACAACGGGGGGGCCGGCCGAGACCCAGTACTTC. The chain joins TRBV7-2 to TRBJ2-5; TRBD2 agrees at 8 bases. The CDR3 extends over 15 amino acids. The germline V gene encodes CDR1 SGHTA and CDR2 FQGNSA. After removal of 6 bases from V and 5 bases from J, the junction contained 11 bases not matched to a gene.

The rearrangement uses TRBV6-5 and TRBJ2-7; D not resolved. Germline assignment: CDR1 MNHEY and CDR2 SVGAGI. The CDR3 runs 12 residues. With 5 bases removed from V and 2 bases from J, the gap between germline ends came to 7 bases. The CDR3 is CASSGQTYEQYF. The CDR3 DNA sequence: TGTGCCAGCAGTGGGCAGACCTACGAGCAGTACTTC.

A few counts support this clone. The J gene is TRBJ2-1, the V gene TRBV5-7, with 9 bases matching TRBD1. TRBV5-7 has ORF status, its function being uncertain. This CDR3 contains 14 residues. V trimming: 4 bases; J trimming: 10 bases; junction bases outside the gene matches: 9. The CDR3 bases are TGTGCCAGCAGCGGCCGGGACAGGGCCCGGGAGCAGTTCTTC. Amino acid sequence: CASSGRDRAREQFF.

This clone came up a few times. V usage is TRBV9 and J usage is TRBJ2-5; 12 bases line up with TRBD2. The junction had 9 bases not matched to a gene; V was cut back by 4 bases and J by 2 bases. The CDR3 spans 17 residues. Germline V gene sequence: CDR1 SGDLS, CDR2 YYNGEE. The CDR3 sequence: CASSSRLAGEVQETQYF. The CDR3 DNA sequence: TGTGCCAGCAGCTCGCGACTAGCGGGGGAGGTTCAAGAGACCCAGTACTTC.

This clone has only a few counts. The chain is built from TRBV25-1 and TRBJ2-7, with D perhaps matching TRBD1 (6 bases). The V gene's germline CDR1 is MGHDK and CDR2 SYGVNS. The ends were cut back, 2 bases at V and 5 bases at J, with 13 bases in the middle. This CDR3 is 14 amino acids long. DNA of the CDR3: TGTGCCAGCAGTGAACAGGGGTTGCGGCACGAGCAGTACTTC. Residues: CASSEQGLRHEQYF.

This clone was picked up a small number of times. CDR3 loop: CSARGFGQFF. CDR3 nucleotides: TGCAGTGCTAGAGGGTTTGGCCAGTTCTTC. The chain carries TRBV20-1 and TRBJ2-1; D call uncertain. The CDR3 spans 10 residues. Germline V gene lookup returns CDR1 DFQATT and CDR2 SNEGSKA (reference sequence). V shed 1 base and J shed 13 bases, with 8 bases lying between them.

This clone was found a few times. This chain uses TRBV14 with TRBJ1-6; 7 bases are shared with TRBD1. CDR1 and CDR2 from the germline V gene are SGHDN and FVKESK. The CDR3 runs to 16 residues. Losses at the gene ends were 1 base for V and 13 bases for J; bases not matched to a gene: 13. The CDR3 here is CASSQGPTGVVVPLHF. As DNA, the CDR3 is TGTGCCAGCAGCCAAGGACCCACAGGGGTTGTTGTGCCCCTCCACTTT.

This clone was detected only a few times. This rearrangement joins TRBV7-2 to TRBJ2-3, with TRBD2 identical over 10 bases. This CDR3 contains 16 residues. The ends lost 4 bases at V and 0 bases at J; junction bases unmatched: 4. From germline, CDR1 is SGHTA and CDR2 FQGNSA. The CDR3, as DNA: TGTGCCAGCAGCTCTCGGACTAGCGGAAGCACAGATACGCAGTATTTT. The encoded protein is CASSSRTSGSTDTQYF.

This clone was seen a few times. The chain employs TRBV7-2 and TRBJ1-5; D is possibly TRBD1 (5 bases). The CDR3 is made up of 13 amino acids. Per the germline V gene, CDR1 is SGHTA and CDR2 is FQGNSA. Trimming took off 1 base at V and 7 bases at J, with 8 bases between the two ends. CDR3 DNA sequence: TGTGCCAGCAGCTTAGTTGACAGACAGCCCCAGCATTTT. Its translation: CASSLVDRQPQHF.

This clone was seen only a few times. DNA for the CDR3: TGCGCCAGCAGCAGACTGAACAGGGATAACACTGAAGCTTTCTTT. This translates into CASSRLNRDNTEAFF. J is TRBJ1-1 and V is TRBV5-1; perhaps TRBD1 as D (6 bases). Germline assignment: CDR1 SGHRS and CDR2 YFSETQ. V was pared by 4 bases and J by 2 bases, with 15 bases between. This CDR3 comprises 15 residues.

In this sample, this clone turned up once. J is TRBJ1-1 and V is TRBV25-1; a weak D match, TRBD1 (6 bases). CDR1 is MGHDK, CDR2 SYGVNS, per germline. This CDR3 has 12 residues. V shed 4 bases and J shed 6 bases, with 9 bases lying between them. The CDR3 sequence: CASSGEGAEAFF. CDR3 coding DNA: TGTGCCAGCAGTGGAGAGGGGGCTGAAGCTTTCTTT.